The present TCR beta chain was sequenced within a study of blood T cells in healthy people across ages. This clonotype was found a few times. Germline assignment: CDR1 DFQATT and CDR2 SNEGSKA (reference sequence). Trimming removed 1 base from V and 3 bases from J; junction bases left unmatched: 8. CDR3 length: 16 residues. Alongside a J-beta primer mix, a sample-barcoded 5' primer served in a second PCR lasting roughly 6 to 12 cycles. TCRdb ran MiXCR on the 5' RACE reads and lists one entry per CDR3 protein. The sample consists of 1.5 million to 2 million distinct CDR3 sequences, 28% of them appearing once.

The source is a woman aged 25 to 39 in good health. The chain employs TRBV20-1 and TRBJ2-7; 11 bases align to TRBD1. Sequenced material: blood. CDR3 loop: CSARAVKGTGGYEQYF. The CDR3 DNA reads as TGCAGTGCTAGAGCTGTGAAGGGGACAGGGGGCTACGAGCAGTACTTC.